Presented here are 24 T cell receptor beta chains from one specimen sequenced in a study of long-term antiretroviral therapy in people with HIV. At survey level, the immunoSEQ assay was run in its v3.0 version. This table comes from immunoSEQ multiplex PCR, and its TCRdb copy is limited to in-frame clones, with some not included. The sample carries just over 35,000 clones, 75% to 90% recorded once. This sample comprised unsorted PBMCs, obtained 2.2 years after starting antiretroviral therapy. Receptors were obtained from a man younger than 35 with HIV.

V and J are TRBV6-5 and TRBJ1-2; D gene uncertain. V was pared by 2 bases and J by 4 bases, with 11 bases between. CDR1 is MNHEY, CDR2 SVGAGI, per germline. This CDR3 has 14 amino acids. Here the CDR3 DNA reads TGTGCCAGCAGTTACAGGTCCGGCGGCTATGGCTACACCTTC. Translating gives CASSYRSGGYGYTF.

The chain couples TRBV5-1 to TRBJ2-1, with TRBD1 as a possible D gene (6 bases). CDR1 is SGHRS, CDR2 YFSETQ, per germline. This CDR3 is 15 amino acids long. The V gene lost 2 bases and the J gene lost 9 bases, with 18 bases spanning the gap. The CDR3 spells CASSFGHAQGSEQFF. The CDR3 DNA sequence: TGCGCCAGCAGCTTTGGTCACGCCCAGGGGAGTGAGCAGTTCTTC.

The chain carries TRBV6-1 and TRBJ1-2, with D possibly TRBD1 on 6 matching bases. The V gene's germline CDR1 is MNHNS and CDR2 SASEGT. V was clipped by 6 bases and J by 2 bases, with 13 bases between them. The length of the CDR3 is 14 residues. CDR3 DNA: TGTGCCAGCAGAGTTTCCGGGACAAACTATGGCTACACCTTC. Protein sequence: CASRVSGTNYGYTF.

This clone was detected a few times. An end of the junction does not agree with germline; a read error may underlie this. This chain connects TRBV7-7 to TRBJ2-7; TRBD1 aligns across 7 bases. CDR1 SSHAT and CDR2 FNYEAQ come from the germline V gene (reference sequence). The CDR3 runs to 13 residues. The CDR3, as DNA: TGTGCTAGCAGCCCGGGACAGTCCTACGAGCAGTACTTC. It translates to CASSPGQSYEQYF.

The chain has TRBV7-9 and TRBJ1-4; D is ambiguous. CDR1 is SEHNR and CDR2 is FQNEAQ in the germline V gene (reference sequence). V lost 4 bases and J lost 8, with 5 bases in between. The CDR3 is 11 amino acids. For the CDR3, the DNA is TGTGCCAGCAGCTCACCGGAAAAACTGTTTTTT. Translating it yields CASSSPEKLFF.

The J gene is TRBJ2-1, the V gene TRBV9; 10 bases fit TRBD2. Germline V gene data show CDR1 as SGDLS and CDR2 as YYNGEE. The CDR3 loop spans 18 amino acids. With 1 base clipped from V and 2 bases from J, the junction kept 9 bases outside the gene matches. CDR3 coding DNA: TGTGCCAGCAGCGTACGGCGTGCGGGGACTAGCGCCTACAATGAGCAGTTCTTC. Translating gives CASSVRRAGTSAYNEQFF.

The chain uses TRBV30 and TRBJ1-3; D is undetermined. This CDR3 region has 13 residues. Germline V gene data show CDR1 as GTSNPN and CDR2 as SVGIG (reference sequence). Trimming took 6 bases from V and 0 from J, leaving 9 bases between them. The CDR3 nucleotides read TGTGCCTGCTCGCGGTCCTCTGGAAACACCATATATTTT. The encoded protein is CACSRSSGNTIYF. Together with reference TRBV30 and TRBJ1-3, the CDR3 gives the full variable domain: SQTIHQWPATLVQPVGSPLSLECTVEGTSNPNLYWYRQAAGRGLQLLFYSVGIGQISSEVPQNLSASRPQDRQFILSSKKLLLSDSGFYLCACSRSSGNTIYFGEGSWLTVV.

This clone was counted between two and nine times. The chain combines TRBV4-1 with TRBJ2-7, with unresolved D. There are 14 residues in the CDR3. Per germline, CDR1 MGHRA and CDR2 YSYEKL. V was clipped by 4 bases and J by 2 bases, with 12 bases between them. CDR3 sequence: CASSPLGVPYEQYF. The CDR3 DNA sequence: TGCGCCAGCAGCCCGCTTGGGGTGCCCTACGAGCAGTACTTC.

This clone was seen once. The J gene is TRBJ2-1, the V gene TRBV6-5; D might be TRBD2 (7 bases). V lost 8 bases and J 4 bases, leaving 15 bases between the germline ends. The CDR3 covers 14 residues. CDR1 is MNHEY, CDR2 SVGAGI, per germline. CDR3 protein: CASGLGGRYNEQFF. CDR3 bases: TGTGCCAGCGGTCTCGGGGGGCGGTACAATGAGCAGTTCTTC.

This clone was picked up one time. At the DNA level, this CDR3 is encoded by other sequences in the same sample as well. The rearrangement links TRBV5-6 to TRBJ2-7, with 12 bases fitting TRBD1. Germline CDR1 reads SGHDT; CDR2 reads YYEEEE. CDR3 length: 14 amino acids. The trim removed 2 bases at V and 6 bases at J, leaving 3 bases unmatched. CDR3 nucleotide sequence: TGTGCCAGCAGCTTTGGGACAGGGGGCGCCGAGCAGTACTTC. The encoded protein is CASSFGTGGAEQYF.

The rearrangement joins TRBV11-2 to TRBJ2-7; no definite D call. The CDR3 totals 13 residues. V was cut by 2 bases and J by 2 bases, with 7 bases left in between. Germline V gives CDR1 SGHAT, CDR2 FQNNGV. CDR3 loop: CASSLRLTYEQYF. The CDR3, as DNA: TGTGCCAGCAGCTTAAGATTAACCTACGAGCAGTACTTC. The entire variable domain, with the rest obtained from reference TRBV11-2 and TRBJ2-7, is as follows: EAGVAQSPRYKIIEKRQSVAFWCNPISGHATLYWYQQILGQGPKLLIQFQNNGVVDDSQLPKDRFSAERLKGVDSTLKIQPAKLEDSAVYLCASSLRLTYEQYFGPGTRLTVT.

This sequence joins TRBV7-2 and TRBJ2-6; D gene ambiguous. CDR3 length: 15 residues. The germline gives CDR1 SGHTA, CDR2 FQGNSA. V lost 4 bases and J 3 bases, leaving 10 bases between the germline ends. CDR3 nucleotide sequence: TGTGCCAGCAGCTCCGGAGAAGGTGGGGCCAACGTCCTGACTTTC. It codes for CASSSGEGGANVLTF.

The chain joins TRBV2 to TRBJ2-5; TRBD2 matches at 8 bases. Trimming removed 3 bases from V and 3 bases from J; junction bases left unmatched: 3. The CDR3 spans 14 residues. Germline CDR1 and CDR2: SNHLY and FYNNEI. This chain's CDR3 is CASSDSSGEETQYF. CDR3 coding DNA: TGTGCCAGCAGTGATAGTAGCGGGGAAGAGACCCAGTACTTC.

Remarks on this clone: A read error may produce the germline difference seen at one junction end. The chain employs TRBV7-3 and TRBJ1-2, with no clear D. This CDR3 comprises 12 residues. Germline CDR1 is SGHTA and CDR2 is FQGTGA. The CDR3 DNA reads TGTGCCAGCAGCTTAATATCCAGGCCCTTTCTTTTC. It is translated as CASSLISRPFLF. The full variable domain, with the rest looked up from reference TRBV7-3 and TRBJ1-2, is GAGVSQTPSNKVTEKGKYVELRCDPISGHTALYWYRQSLGQGPEFLIYFQGTGAADDSGLPNDRFFAVRPEGSVSTLKIQRTERGDSAVYLCASSLISRPFLFGSGTRLTVV.

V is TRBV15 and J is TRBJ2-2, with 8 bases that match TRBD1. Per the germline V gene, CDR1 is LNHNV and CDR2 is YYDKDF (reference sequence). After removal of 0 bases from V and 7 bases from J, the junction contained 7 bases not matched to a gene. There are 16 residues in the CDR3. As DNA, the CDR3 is TGTGCCACCAGCAGAGATTTGGGACAGGCAATCGGGGAGCTGTTTTTT. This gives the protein CATSRDLGQAIGELFF.

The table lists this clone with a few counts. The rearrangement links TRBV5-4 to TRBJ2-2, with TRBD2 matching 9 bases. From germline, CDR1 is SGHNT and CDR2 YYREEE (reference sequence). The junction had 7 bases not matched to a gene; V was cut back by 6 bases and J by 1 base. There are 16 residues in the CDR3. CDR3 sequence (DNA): TGTGCCAGCACCCGGCGGGGGGGCTGGAACACCGGGGAGCTGTTTTTT. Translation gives CASTRRGGWNTGELFF.

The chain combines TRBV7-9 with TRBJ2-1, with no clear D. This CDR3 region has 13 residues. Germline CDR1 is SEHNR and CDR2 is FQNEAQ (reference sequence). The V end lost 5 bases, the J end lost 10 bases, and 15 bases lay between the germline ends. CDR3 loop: CASSPDPSREQFF. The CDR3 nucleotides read TGTGCCAGCAGCCCGGACCCTTCGCGGGAGCAGTTCTTC. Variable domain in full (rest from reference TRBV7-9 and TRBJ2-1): DTGVSQNPRHKITKRGQNVTFRCDPISEHNRLYWYRQTLGQGPEFLTYFQNEAQLEKSRLLSDRFSAERPKGSFSTLEIQRTEQGDSAMYLCASSPDPSREQFFGPGTRLTVL.

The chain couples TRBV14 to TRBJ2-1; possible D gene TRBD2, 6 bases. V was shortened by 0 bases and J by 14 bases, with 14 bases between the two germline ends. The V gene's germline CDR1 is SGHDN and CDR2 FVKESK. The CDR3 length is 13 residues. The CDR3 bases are TGTGCCAGCAGCCAAGATAGAGCCCGGGGGAAGTTCTTC. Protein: CASSQDRARGKFF.

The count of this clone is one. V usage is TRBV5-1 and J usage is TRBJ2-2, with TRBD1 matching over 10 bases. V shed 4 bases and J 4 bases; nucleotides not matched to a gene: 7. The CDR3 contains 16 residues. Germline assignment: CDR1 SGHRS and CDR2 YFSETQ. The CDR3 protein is CASSDSGTGATGELFF. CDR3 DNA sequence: TGCGCCAGCAGCGACTCCGGGACAGGGGCCACCGGGGAGCTGTTTTTT.

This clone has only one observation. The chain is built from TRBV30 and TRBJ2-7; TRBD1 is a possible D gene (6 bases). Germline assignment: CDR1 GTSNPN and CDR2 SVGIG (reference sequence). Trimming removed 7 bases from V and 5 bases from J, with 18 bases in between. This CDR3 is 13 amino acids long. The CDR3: CASARGWGHEQYF. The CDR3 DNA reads TGTGCCTCCGCGAGGGGCTGGGGGCACGAGCAGTACTTC.

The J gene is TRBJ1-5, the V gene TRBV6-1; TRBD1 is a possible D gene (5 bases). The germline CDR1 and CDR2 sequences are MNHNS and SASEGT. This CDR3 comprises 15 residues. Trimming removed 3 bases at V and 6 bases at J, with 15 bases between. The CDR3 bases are TGTGCCAGCAGTGACTATACGGGGGGTATTCAGCCCCAGCATTTT. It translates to CASSDYTGGIQPQHF.

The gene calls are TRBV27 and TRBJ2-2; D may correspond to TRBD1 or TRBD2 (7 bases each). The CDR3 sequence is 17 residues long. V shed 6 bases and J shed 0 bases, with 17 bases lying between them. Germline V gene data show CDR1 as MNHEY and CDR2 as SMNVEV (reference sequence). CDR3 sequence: CASRHKGGGSNTGELFF. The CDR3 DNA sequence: TGTGCCAGCAGACACAAGGGAGGGGGCTCGAACACCGGGGAGCTGTTTTTT.

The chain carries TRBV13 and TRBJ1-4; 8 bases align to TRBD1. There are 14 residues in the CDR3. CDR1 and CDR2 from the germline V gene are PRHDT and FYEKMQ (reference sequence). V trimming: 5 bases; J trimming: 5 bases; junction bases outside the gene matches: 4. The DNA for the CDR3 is TGTGCCAGCAGCACCCGACAGGGGAATGAAAAACTGTTTTTT. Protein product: CASSTRQGNEKLFF.

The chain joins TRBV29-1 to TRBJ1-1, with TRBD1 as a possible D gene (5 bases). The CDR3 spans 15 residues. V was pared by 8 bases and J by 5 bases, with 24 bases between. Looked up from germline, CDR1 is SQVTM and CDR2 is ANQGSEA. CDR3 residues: CSSKPRGVAITEAFF. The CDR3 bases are TGCAGCAGCAAACCCAGAGGGGTGGCTATTACTGAAGCTTTCTTT.